What follows describes a single TCR beta chain. Its antigen is not known. The sample belongs to a study of stem cell transplantation in POMP-related autoinflammatory disease. General study results and limits: Fewer unique TRB V-J gene pairings were identified in patients with PRAID.

Germline CDR1 and CDR2: WNHNN and SYGVQD (reference sequence). V shed 4 bases, J shed 4 bases, and the junction held 1 base outside the gene matches. The CDR3 runs to 14 residues. The protocol was immunoSEQ multiplex PCR, while the TCRdb copy is restricted to in-frame clones and leaves out a portion. The sample includes over 30,000 clones, about 91% of them seen just once. The sample consisted of CD4+ T cells from PBMCs, taken before stem cell transplantation. The source of this sequence is a human donor with POMP-related autoinflammation and immune dysregulation (PRAID). The V call is TRBV10-1, the J call TRBJ2-7; TRBD2 aligns across 13 bases. The CDR3 DNA follows: TGCGCCAGCAGTGGGACTAGCGGGAGTTACGAGCAGTACTTC. Its translation: CASSGTSGSYEQYF.